The T cell receptor (beta chain) described here comes from a study of T-cell reconstitution after alpha-beta-depleted transplantation in children. Preparation of the TCRbeta library was carried out with unique molecular identifiers. TCRdb re-derived calls from the PCR reads in MiXCR, one entry per CDR3 protein. This table holds 450,000 to 600,000 distinct CDR3 sequences, 10% to 15% found once. The sample holds a few counts of this clonotype. Its antigen remains unknown. Findings and caveats of the study: Expanded clones from the graft, numbering several hundred, reportedly supplied alpha-beta T cells about two months after transplant.

This CDR3 contains 16 residues. V was clipped by 5 bases and J by 6 bases; unmatched bases: 12. The germline CDR1 and CDR2 sequences are MNHEY and SMNVEV (reference sequence). Sequenced here: PBMCs, mostly from graft donor cells, sampled 360 days after TCRalphabeta/CD19-depleted stem cell transplant. This TCR came from a male patient aged 10 to 17 who had a stem cell transplant for acute myeloid leukemia, so the T cells may come from the graft donor. J is TRBJ2-7 and V is TRBV27, with 11 bases aligning to TRBD2. CDR3 coding DNA: TGTGCCAGCAGTCCCCAACCCCGCGGACTAGCGGGCGAGCAGTACTTC. This encodes CASSPQPRGLAGEQYF.